This T cell receptor beta chain was observed in a study of radiotherapy plus CTLA-4 blockade in lung cancer. Whole-study context: Overall, 15% to 20% of patients showed an objective response, while 25% to 40% attained disease control.

Clones were sequenced by immunoSEQ multiplex PCR, and TCRdb holds only the in-frame ones, with some missing. The data contain more than 75,000 clones, approximately 75% of them singletons. Findings and caveats of the study: Radiotherapy was combined with ipilimumab, and tumor-derived TCR clones then expanded in blood.

Of note for this clone: The antigen is undetermined.

Germline CDR1 reads MNHNY; CDR2 reads SVGAGI (reference sequence). The CDR3 contains 15 residues. Germline trimming cut 6 bases from V and 1 base from J; bases unmatched to any gene: 6. This TCR was recovered from a human donor with non-small cell lung cancer that progressed on radiotherapy plus ipilimumab. The input for sequencing was peripheral blood, taken from a patient treated with radiotherapy plus ipilimumab. The chain couples TRBV6-6 to TRBJ2-7, with TRBD1 identical over 10 bases. CDR3 loop: CASRAPGQGSYEQYF. CDR3 sequence (DNA): TGTGCCAGCAGGGCCCCGGGACAGGGGTCCTACGAGCAGTACTTC.